This T cell receptor beta chain derives from a study of CD8 T cells in ankylosing spondylitis. Study-wide results and caveats: Clones linked to disease were reported to show significant enrichment in matched ankylosing spondylitis synovial fluid.

TCRdb re-called the 5' RACE reads through MiXCR, storing one row per CDR3 protein. The sample includes under 130,000 distinct CDR3 sequences, about 25% of them seen just once. Concerning this clonotype itself: The antigen is unknown.

This TCR was sampled from a male donor with ankylosing spondylitis. Source material: synovial fluid, either unsorted or a sorted T cell fraction (not recorded which).

The CDR3 sequence is CASSLLPGLATHEQFF. CDR3 DNA: TGCGCCAGCAGCTTACTGCCGGGACTAGCGACCCATGAGCAGTTCTTC. The J gene is TRBJ2-1, the V gene TRBV5-1, with 10 bases matching TRBD2. Trimming took 2 bases from V and 8 from J; bases not matched to a gene: 10. This CDR3 region has 16 residues. Germline V gene lookup returns CDR1 SGHRS and CDR2 YFSETQ.